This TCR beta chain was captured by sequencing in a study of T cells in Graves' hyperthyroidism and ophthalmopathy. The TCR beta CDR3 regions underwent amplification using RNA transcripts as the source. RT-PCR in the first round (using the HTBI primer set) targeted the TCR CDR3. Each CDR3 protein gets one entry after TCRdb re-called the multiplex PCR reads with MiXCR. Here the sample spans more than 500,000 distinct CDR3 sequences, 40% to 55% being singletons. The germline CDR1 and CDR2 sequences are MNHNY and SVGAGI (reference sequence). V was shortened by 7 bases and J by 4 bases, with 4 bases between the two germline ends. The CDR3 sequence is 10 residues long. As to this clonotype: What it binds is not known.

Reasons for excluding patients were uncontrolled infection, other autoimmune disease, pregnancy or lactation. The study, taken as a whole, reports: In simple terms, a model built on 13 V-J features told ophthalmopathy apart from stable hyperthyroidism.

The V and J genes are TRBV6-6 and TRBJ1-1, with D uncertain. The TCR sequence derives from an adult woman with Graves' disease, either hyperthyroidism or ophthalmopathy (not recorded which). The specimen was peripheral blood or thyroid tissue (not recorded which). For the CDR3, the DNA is TGTGCCAGCACGAGCACTGAAGCTTTCTTT. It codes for CASTSTEAFF.